The 5 T cell receptor beta chains reported below all come from one sample, sequenced in a study of T cells in localized non-small cell lung cancer. TCRdb's table, derived via immunoSEQ multiplex PCR, lists solely in-frame clones and lacks some. The data contain fewer than 60,000 clones, about four fifths of them seen just once; the ten biggest clones take up 15% to 20%. Sequencing used peripheral blood, obtained before any cancer treatment. The receptor source for this set is a female donor older than 55 with stage II squamous cell lung carcinoma.

V gene TRBV13 combines with J gene TRBJ2-7; TRBD2 matches at 7 bases. This CDR3 region has 15 residues. CDR1 PRHDT and CDR2 FYEKMQ come from the germline V gene (reference sequence). With V trimmed by 5 bases and J by 3 bases, 10 bases remained unmatched. This CDR3 is CASSRGGTSVYEQYF. CDR3 in DNA: TGTGCCAGCAGCCGGGGAGGGACCTCAGTCTACGAGCAGTACTTC. Based on the CDR3 plus reference TRBV13 and TRBJ2-7, the full variable domain is AAGVIQSPRHLIKEKRETATLKCYPIPRHDTVYWYQQGPGQDPQFLISFYEKMQSDKGSIPDRFSAQQFSDYHSELNMSSLELGDSALYFCASSRGGTSVYEQYFGPGTRLTVT.

The chain is built from TRBV5-1 and TRBJ1-5; no clear D gene. V was clipped by 1 base and J by 4 bases, with 9 bases between them. Germline CDR1 reads SGHRS; CDR2 reads YFSETQ. The CDR3 sequence is 14 residues long. This CDR3 reads CASSLSGPNQPQHF. CDR3 in DNA: TGCGCCAGCAGCTTGTCCGGGCCAAATCAGCCCCAGCATTTT.

The chain links TRBV2 to TRBJ2-5; D possibly corresponds to TRBD2 (7 bases). The CDR3 consists of 17 residues. Germline V gene sequence: CDR1 SNHLY, CDR2 FYNNEI. Trimming took off 0 bases at V and 3 bases at J, with 17 bases between the two ends. This CDR3 reads CASSEALRGAGEETQYF. The CDR3 DNA reads as TGTGCCAGCAGTGAAGCGCTTCGGGGGGCTGGGGAAGAGACCCAGTACTTC.

The CDR3 sequence is CASSGKQGVIAFF. The CDR3 coding sequence is TGTGCCAGCTCAGGGAAACAAGGAGTTATTGCTTTCTTT. The J gene is TRBJ1-1, the V gene TRBV18; no clear D gene. Between the trimmed V and J ends, which lost 5 bases and 11 bases, there was a span of 18 bases. Germline V CDR1 and CDR2: KGHSH, LQKENI. The CDR3 consists of 13 residues.

V usage is TRBV7-3 and J usage is TRBJ2-7, with 9 bases identical to TRBD1. Germline V gives CDR1 SGHTA, CDR2 FQGTGA. CDR3 size: 14 residues. Unmatched junction bases numbered 6, after V lost 4 bases and J lost 5 bases. The chain's CDR3 is CASSSSGQGHEQYF. DNA of the CDR3: TGTGCCAGCAGCTCCTCGGGACAGGGACACGAGCAGTACTTC.